The 3 T cell receptor beta chains below come from one sample, sequenced in a study of T-cell memory formation after mild COVID-19. MiXCR was run by TCRdb on the 5' RACE reads, yielding one entry per CDR3 protein. This sample yields approximately 89,000 distinct CDR3 sequences, of which about 23% are seen a single time; under 50% belongs to the top ten. The specimen sequenced was PBMCs or a T cell subset sorted from them (not recorded which). These receptors were collected from a man younger than 35 who had mild COVID-19 (a few samples of this study predate the infection). Cell type and time point are not known.

This clonotype was counted only a few times. V usage is TRBV6-2 or TRBV6-3 and J usage is TRBJ2-3, with D possibly TRBD2 on 5 matching bases. Trimming stripped 8 bases from V and 6 bases from J, with 9 bases between. Looked up from germline, CDR1 is MNHEY and CDR2 is SVGEGT. This CDR3 spans 11 amino acids. The CDR3 region is CASLRADTQYF. The DNA for the CDR3 is TGTGCCAGCCTGAGGGCGGATACGCAGTATTTT.

The chain uses TRBV6-2 or TRBV6-3 and TRBJ2-3, with 7 nucleotides matching TRBD1. The CDR3 has 15 amino acids. V shed 4 bases, J shed 3 bases, and the junction held 7 bases outside the gene matches. The V gene's germline CDR1 is MNHEY and CDR2 SVGEGT. CDR3 region: CASSSGQDWTDTQYF. The CDR3 DNA follows: TGTGCCAGCAGTTCTGGACAGGATTGGACAGATACGCAGTATTTT.

CDR3 amino acids: CASSIRKGNTIYF. DNA for the CDR3: TGTGCCAGCAGCATAAGGAAGGGAAACACCATATATTTT. The rearrangement uses TRBV28 and TRBJ1-3; no definite D call. The CDR3 length is 13 residues. Deletions cut 6 bases from V and 4 bases from J, with 10 bases between. CDR1 and CDR2 from the germline V gene are MDHEN and SYDVKM.